The 16 T cell receptor beta chains given below trace back to one sample, sequenced in a study of T cells in Graves' hyperthyroidism and ophthalmopathy. The source material, RNA transcripts, was used to amplify TCR beta CDR3 regions. When the TCR CDR3 underwent first-round RT-PCR, the HTBI primer set was used. One entry per CDR3 protein, called by TCRdb with MiXCR from the multiplex PCR reads. The data contain fewer than 650,000 distinct CDR3 sequences, roughly 14% of them singletons. The sample taken for sequencing was blood. The receptors stem from a woman between 35 and 50 years old with Graves' ophthalmopathy.

This clonotype was seen at least ten times. The chain recombines TRBV12-3 or TRBV12-4 with TRBJ2-4; 9 positions agree with TRBD1. The junction had 5 bases not matched to a gene; V was cut back by 5 bases and J by 0 bases. This CDR3 has 16 residues. DNA of the CDR3: TGTGCCAGCAGTCCGGGGACAGGGCTAGCCAAAAACATTCAGTACTTC. Protein product: CASSPGTGLAKNIQYF.

This clonotype appeared many times. The CDR3 protein is CSAYGSTPREQYF. The CDR3 DNA reads TGCAGTGCTTACGGGTCCACCCCTAGGGAGCAGTACTTC. The V call is TRBV20-1, the J call TRBJ2-7, with D uncertain. The CDR3 has 13 amino acids. V was pared by 5 bases and J by 7 bases, with 18 bases between. The germline gives CDR1 DFQATT, CDR2 SNEGSKA (reference sequence).

This clonotype was counted ten times or more. The chain recombines TRBV5-1 with TRBJ2-7; D not resolved. CDR3 length: 15 amino acids. Germline lookup yields CDR1 SGHRS and CDR2 YFSETQ. V lost 4 bases, J lost 0 bases, and 14 bases lay in between. The CDR3, as DNA: TGCGCCAGCAGCGTTACTCCCGGACCCTCCTACGAGCAGTACTTC. Its protein is CASSVTPGPSYEQYF.

This clonotype was detected only a few times. The CDR3 DNA reads as TGTGCCAGCAGCCAAGAGGGACAGGGGACGAAGACCCAGTACTTC. It specifies CASSQEGQGTKTQYF. The V call is TRBV3-1, the J call TRBJ2-5; 10 bases map to TRBD1. Germline CDR1 and CDR2: LGHDT and YNNKEL (reference sequence). Trimming at V came to 0 bases and at J to 6 bases, leaving 4 bases not matched to a gene. The CDR3 totals 15 residues.

This clonotype was observed many times. The chain links TRBV20-1 to TRBJ2-7; TRBD1 matches 9 bases. The CDR3 length is 16 residues. Germline CDR1 and CDR2: DFQATT and SNEGSKA (reference sequence). The trim removed 5 bases at V and 2 bases at J, leaving 13 bases unmatched. The DNA for the CDR3 is TGCAGTGCTGCCACCCCTCCGGGACAGGGCCCCTACGAGCAGTACTTC. Its protein is CSAATPPGQGPYEQYF.

The chain uses TRBV6-1 and TRBJ1-2; possibly TRBD1 for D (6 bases). V lost 6 bases to trimming and J lost 5 bases, with 13 bases between them. There are 13 residues in the CDR3. From germline, CDR1 is MNHNS and CDR2 SASEGT. The CDR3 DNA follows: TGTGCCAGCAGAGTACAGGGACGGTATGGCTACACCTTC. Its protein product is CASRVQGRYGYTF.

There are a few counts of this clonotype. The chain has TRBV12-3 or TRBV12-4 and TRBJ1-5, with D perhaps TRBD1 (5 bases). CDR3 length: 14 amino acids. Trimming shortened V by 4 bases and J by 7 bases, and 14 bases separated the two germline ends. The CDR3 is CASSYEGMRQPQHF. The CDR3 coding sequence is TGTGCCAGCAGTTATGAGGGGATGAGGCAGCCCCAGCATTTT.

Here the CDR3 reads CATSKTTPQLQYF. CDR3 in DNA: TGTGCCACCAGCAAGACAACTCCCCAGCTCCAGTACTTC. The V gene is TRBV15, the J gene TRBJ2-5; D gene unclear. The CDR3 sequence is 13 residues long. The ends were cut back, 4 bases at V and 10 bases at J, with 16 bases in the middle. CDR1 LNHNV and CDR2 YYDKDF come from the germline V gene (reference sequence).

The chain carries TRBV19 and TRBJ2-5; tentative D call: TRBD2 (5 bases). Trimming left V 5 bases short and J 3 bases short, with 13 bases between. Germline CDR1 and CDR2: LNHDA and SQIVND (reference sequence). The CDR3 spans 14 residues. CDR3 residues: CASSPIGLKETQYF. The CDR3 bases are TGTGCCAGTAGTCCTATTGGACTCAAAGAGACCCAGTACTTC. Full variable domain (remainder filled in from reference TRBV19 and TRBJ2-5): DGGITQSPKYLFRKEGQNVTLSCEQNLNHDAMYWYRQDPGQGLRLIYYSQIVNDFQKGDIAEGYSVSREKKESFPLTVTSAQKNPTAFYLCASSPIGLKETQYFGPGTRLLVL.

This clonotype has only one observation. The CDR3 loop reads CARSHYSGIYEQYF. CDR3 DNA: TGTGCCAGAAGCCACTATAGCGGGATATACGAGCAGTACTTC. The V gene is TRBV6-1, the J gene TRBJ2-7; TRBD2 aligns across 8 bases. The CDR3 has 14 residues. Germline trimming cut 9 bases from V and 4 bases from J; bases unmatched to any gene: 11. Germline V CDR1 and CDR2: MNHNS, SASEGT.

Details on this clonotype: A read error is possible here, since a much larger clone lies one base away. This chain connects TRBV6-2 or TRBV6-3 to TRBJ1-1; D gene uncertain. There are 12 residues in the CDR3. CDR1 and CDR2 (germline): MNHEY, SVGEGT. Trimming shortened V by 2 bases and J by 6 bases, and 7 bases separated the two germline ends. The CDR3 spells CASSYREAEAFF. The DNA of the CDR3 is TGTGCCAGCAGTTACAGGGAGGCTGAAGCTTTCTTT.

This clonotype has ten or more counts. The CDR3 nucleotides read TGTGCCAGCGTGAAAACAGGGAACATGAACACTGAAGCTTTCTTT. Translated: CASVKTGNMNTEAFF. The chain combines TRBV6-1 with TRBJ1-1, with a possible D match to TRBD1 (6 bases). The CDR3 contains 15 residues. Trimming cost V 8 bases and J 0 bases, with 16 bases left between them. CDR1 is MNHNS and CDR2 is SASEGT in the germline V gene.

This clonotype was seen ten or more times. The CDR3 bases are TGTGCCAGCACCGGGACAGCATCTTCTGTCTATGGCTACACCTTC. The encoded protein is CASTGTASSVYGYTF. The rearrangement links TRBV6-5 to TRBJ1-2; the match to TRBD1 covers 7 bases. The germline gives CDR1 MNHEY, CDR2 SVGAGI. The CDR3 is made up of 15 amino acids. V lost 7 bases and J lost 4; bases outside the gene matches: 12.

This clonotype was seen at least ten times. This chain uses TRBV19 with TRBJ2-5; 11 bases agree with TRBD1. This CDR3 spans 18 amino acids. The germline V gene encodes CDR1 LNHDA and CDR2 SQIVND (reference sequence). Germline trimming cut 5 bases from V and 4 bases from J; bases unmatched to any gene: 15. DNA for the CDR3: TGTGCCAGTAGTTCCCTTTCCGGGACAGGGGGGAGGAGAGAGACCCAGTACTTC. It specifies CASSSLSGTGGRRETQYF. Full variable domain (missing parts from reference TRBV19 and TRBJ2-5): DGGITQSPKYLFRKEGQNVTLSCEQNLNHDAMYWYRQDPGQGLRLIYYSQIVNDFQKGDIAEGYSVSREKKESFPLTVTSAQKNPTAFYLCASSSLSGTGGRRETQYFGPGTRLLVL.

This clonotype appeared many times. The chain combines TRBV28 with TRBJ2-4; 9 nucleotides line up with TRBD1. The V and J ends lost 3 bases and 0 bases, in that order; junction bases with no gene match: 6. The CDR3 is 17 amino acids. Looked up from germline, CDR1 is MDHEN and CDR2 is SYDVKM. CDR3 region: CASSFMTGGIAKNIQYF. Here the CDR3 DNA reads TGTGCCAGCAGTTTTATGACAGGGGGAATAGCCAAAAACATTCAGTACTTC.

In its sample, this clonotype was seen many times. The chain links TRBV7-9 to TRBJ1-5; D ambiguous. There are 13 residues in the CDR3. Looked up from germline, CDR1 is SEHNR and CDR2 is FQNEAQ (reference sequence). V dropped 5 bases and J dropped 10 bases, with 15 bases sitting between them. CDR3 bases: TGTGCCAGCAGCGCCGAATACAGTCAACCCCAGCATTTT. As protein: CASSAEYSQPQHF. Variable domain in full (rest from reference TRBV7-9 and TRBJ1-5): DTGVSQNPRHKITKRGQNVTFRCDPISEHNRLYWYRQTLGQGPEFLTYFQNEAQLEKSRLLSDRFSAERPKGSFSTLEIQRTEQGDSAMYLCASSAEYSQPQHFGDGTRLSIL.